Following are 18 T cell receptor beta chains from one sample sequenced in a study of beta chain features in type 1 diabetes. Study observations and caveats: TCRB CDR3s were moderately but significantly shorter in Type 1 diabetes patients in all four CD4+ subsets.

Which antigens these TCRs recognize remains unknown. Expressed TCRB transcripts were sequenced because the entire RNA isolate underwent reverse transcription. Only in-frame clones appear in the TCRdb table, and some are missing; sequencing was by immunoSEQ multiplex PCR. The sample yields around 690,000 clones, 9.5% to 15% seen once. Input material: naive CD4+ T cells from blood. These receptors were collected from a man younger than 45 with type 1 diabetes.

The chain has TRBV6-1 and TRBJ2-1; a weak D match, TRBD2 (6 bases). The V and J ends lost 6 bases and 8 bases respectively, with 14 bases between them. CDR3 length: 13 amino acids. Germline loops: CDR1 MNHNS, CDR2 SASEGT. The CDR3 DNA is TGTGCCAGCAGGCTACTAGCTTCCGATGAGCAGTTCTTC. Residues: CASRLLASDEQFF.

This clone has only a few counts. This chain links TRBV7-9 with TRBJ2-3, with D maybe TRBD1 (5 bases). CDR3 length: 16 residues. V shed 2 bases and J shed 5 bases, with 17 bases lying between them. In germline, CDR1 is SEHNR, CDR2 FQNEAQ (reference sequence). The CDR3 sequence is CASSLLGPPMGDTQYF. The CDR3 region has the DNA TGTGCCAGCAGCTTACTGGGGCCGCCGATGGGAGATACGCAGTATTTT.

The chain uses TRBV11-2 and TRBJ1-5; no clear D. V lost 3 bases and J lost 2, with 5 bases in between. Looked up from germline, CDR1 is SGHAT and CDR2 is FQNNGV. The CDR3 is 13 amino acids. The CDR3 protein is CASSLRGNQPQHF. The CDR3 nucleotides are TGTGCCAGCAGCTTGAGGGGCAATCAGCCCCAGCATTTT.

In this sample, this clone turned up a few times. J is TRBJ2-1 and V is TRBV27; TRBD1 matches 9 bases. This CDR3 comprises 14 residues. With 5 bases clipped from V and 8 bases from J, the junction kept 7 bases outside the gene matches. The germline gives CDR1 MNHEY, CDR2 SMNVEV (reference sequence). The CDR3 sequence: CASSPGQGFDEQFF. CDR3 coding DNA: TGTGCCAGCAGTCCCGGACAGGGGTTCGATGAGCAGTTCTTC.

This clone has only a few counts. The sample carries other DNA sequences with the same CDR3. The V call is TRBV7-9, the J call TRBJ2-3; D not certain. Trimming removed 5 bases at V and 9 bases at J, with 12 bases between. From germline, CDR1 is SEHNR and CDR2 FQNEAQ (reference sequence). The CDR3 has 12 residues. This CDR3 is CASSPDRGTQYF. CDR3 bases: TGTGCCAGCAGCCCCGACCGAGGAACGCAGTATTTT.

There are a few counts of this clone. V and J are TRBV7-9 and TRBJ2-5, with unresolved D. The V end was cut by 4 bases, the J end by 5 bases, with 11 bases between. The CDR3 runs 13 residues. CDR1 is SEHNR and CDR2 is FQNEAQ in the germline V gene (reference sequence). The CDR3 is CASSSDPQETQYF. The DNA for the CDR3 is TGTGCCAGCAGCTCGGACCCTCAGGAGACCCAGTACTTC.

The chain links TRBV2 to TRBJ1-5; 7 positions match TRBD1. The V gene end was trimmed by 9 bases and the J gene end by 0 bases; junction bases not matched to a gene: 14. From germline, CDR1 is SNHLY and CDR2 FYNNEI. The CDR3 spans 17 residues. The CDR3 spells CARKNRGYPHSNQPQHF. CDR3 DNA sequence: TGTGCCAGAAAAAACAGGGGCTACCCTCATAGCAATCAGCCCCAGCATTTT.

V and J are TRBV4-1 and TRBJ1-6; no firm D call. Germline V gene sequence: CDR1 MGHRA, CDR2 YSYEKL. The V gene lost 1 base and the J gene lost 7 bases, with 17 bases spanning the gap. The CDR3 totals 17 residues. This CDR3 is CASSQGTFGDRNSPLHF. CDR3 sequence (DNA): TGCGCCAGCAGCCAAGGTACATTCGGGGATAGAAATTCACCCCTCCACTTT.

This clone was seen more than once but under ten times. This chain uses TRBV6-6 with TRBJ1-1; the match to TRBD1 covers 7 bases. V was pared by 2 bases and J by 0 bases, with 0 bases of the junction left unmatched. This CDR3 spans 14 amino acids. Germline CDR1 MNHNY, CDR2 SVGAGI (reference sequence). This chain's CDR3 is CASSYQGVNTEAFF. The CDR3 region has the DNA TGTGCCAGCAGTTACCAGGGGGTGAACACTGAAGCTTTCTTT.

A few counts support this clone. The chain employs TRBV9 and TRBJ2-3; 7 bases fit TRBD2. The CDR3 totals 15 residues. V trimming: 2 bases; J trimming: 1 base; junction bases outside the gene matches: 4. Germline CDR1 is SGDLS and CDR2 is YYNGEE. CDR3 coding DNA: TGTGCCAGCAGCGTGACTAGCACCGGCACAGATACGCAGTATTTT. Translating it yields CASSVTSTGTDTQYF.

This clone was seen a few times. The sample carries other DNA sequences with the same CDR3. This chain connects TRBV5-1 to TRBJ2-2; D tentatively reads TRBD1 or TRBD2 (6 bases each). The CDR3 is made up of 15 amino acids. Germline loops: CDR1 SGHRS, CDR2 YFSETQ. V was pared by 2 bases and J by 2 bases, with 10 bases between. The CDR3 DNA reads as TGCGCCAGCAGCTTACCGGGGGCAAACACCGGGGAGCTGTTTTTT. Translating gives CASSLPGANTGELFF. Full variable domain (outside the CDR3, taken from reference TRBV5-1 and TRBJ2-2): KAGVTQTPRYLIKTRGQQVTLSCSPISGHRSVSWYQQTPGQGLQFLFEYFSETQRNKGNFPGRFSGRQFSNSRSEMNVSTLELGDSALYLCASSLPGANTGELFFGEGSRLTVL.

This clone was counted between two and nine times. The chain uses TRBV4-3 and TRBJ2-3; D is unclear. V dropped 1 base and J dropped 4 bases, with 9 bases sitting between them. Looked up from germline, CDR1 is LGHNA and CDR2 is YSLEER. This CDR3 region has 14 residues. This chain's CDR3 is CASSQVQPPDTQYF. In nucleotides, the CDR3 is TGCGCCAGCAGCCAAGTTCAGCCCCCAGATACGCAGTATTTT.

As regards this clone: Distinct nucleotide sequences in the sample also encode this CDR3. The rearrangement joins TRBV5-4 to TRBJ1-5, with D uncertain. The CDR3 has 12 residues. CDR1 is SGHNT, CDR2 YYREEE, per germline (reference sequence). Trimming took 0 bases from V and 6 from J, leaving 4 bases between them. The CDR3 reads CASSLDSQPQHF. CDR3 in DNA: TGTGCCAGCAGCTTGGACAGTCAGCCCCAGCATTTT.

Only a few counts were recorded for this clone. The rearrangement uses TRBV12-5 and TRBJ1-2, with 7 bases lining up with TRBD1. This CDR3 spans 15 amino acids. The germline V gene encodes CDR1 LGHNT and CDR2 FRNRAP. The J segment lost 4 bases and the V segment lost 3 bases, leaving 8 bases of the junction unmatched. CDR3: CASGLGGDSRYGYTF. The DNA of the CDR3 is TGTGCTAGTGGTTTAGGTGGGGACAGTCGCTATGGCTACACCTTC.

The chain couples TRBV7-2 to TRBJ2-3; tentative D call: TRBD2 (6 bases). The CDR3 totals 18 residues. Germline CDR1 is SGHTA and CDR2 is FQGNSA. V shed 4 bases and J shed 0 bases, with 20 bases lying between them. CDR3: CASSYRPGTRGSTDTQYF. CDR3 nucleotide sequence: TGTGCCAGCAGCTACCGTCCCGGTACCCGGGGGAGCACAGATACGCAGTATTTT.

This clone was recorded a few times. The chain has TRBV9 and TRBJ1-2; D is possibly TRBD1 (5 bases). The length of the CDR3 is 16 residues. Germline V gene lookup returns CDR1 SGDLS and CDR2 YYNGEE. V was pared by 3 bases and J by 5 bases, with 20 bases between. Written as DNA, the CDR3 is TGTGCCAGCAGCGAACGCCCGGGGCCGTCTTTGTATGGCTACACCTTC. It encodes CASSERPGPSLYGYTF.

The V gene is TRBV30, the J gene TRBJ2-7, with 11 bases matching TRBD2. This CDR3 is 16 amino acids long. Germline assignment: CDR1 GTSNPN and CDR2 SVGIG (reference sequence). The junction had 5 bases not matched to a gene; V was cut back by 1 base and J by 0 bases. CDR3 coding DNA: TGTGCCTGGAGTGCTCCTAGCGGGGGGAGCTCCTACGAGCAGTACTTC. Translating gives CAWSAPSGGSSYEQYF.

This clone was observed a handful of times. The genes are TRBV11-2 and TRBJ1-2; the D gene is possibly TRBD1 (5 bases). The germline gives CDR1 SGHAT, CDR2 FQNNGV. This CDR3 has 11 amino acids. The V and J ends lost 5 bases and 6 bases respectively, with 7 bases between them. The CDR3 DNA is TGTGCCAGCAGCCCGGGGGATGGCTACACCTTC. Its translation: CASSPGDGYTF.